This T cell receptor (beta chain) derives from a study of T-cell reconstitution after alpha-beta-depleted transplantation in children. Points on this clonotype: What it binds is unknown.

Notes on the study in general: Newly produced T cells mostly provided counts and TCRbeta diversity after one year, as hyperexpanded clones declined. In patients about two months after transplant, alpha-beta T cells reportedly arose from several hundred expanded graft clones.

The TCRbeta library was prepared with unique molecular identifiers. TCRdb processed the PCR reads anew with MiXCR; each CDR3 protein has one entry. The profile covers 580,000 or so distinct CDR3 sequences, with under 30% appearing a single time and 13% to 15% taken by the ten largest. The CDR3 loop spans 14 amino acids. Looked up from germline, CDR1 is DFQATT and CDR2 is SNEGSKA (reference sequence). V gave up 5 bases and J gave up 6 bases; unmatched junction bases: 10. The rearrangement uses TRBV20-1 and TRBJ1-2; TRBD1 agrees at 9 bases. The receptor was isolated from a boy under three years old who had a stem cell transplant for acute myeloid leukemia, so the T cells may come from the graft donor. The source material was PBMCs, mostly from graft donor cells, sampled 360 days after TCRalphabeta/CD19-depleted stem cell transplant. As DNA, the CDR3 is TGCAGTGCTGACAAATCCGGGACAGGGCATGGCTACACCTTC. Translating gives CSADKSGTGHGYTF.